Below, one T cell receptor beta chain is given with its context. Its binding antigen is unknown. Base qualities are not recorded, but no much larger clone differs from it by a single base. The data were taken from a study of cytomegalovirus exposure and HLA in healthy donors (dated by TCRdb to the late 2010s). At the level of the whole study: According to an earlier analysis of a few hundred of the donors, 150 million to 200 million T cells yielded 117 million unique TCR beta sequences and about 300 Gb of sequence data. About 310 gigabases of sequencing data and approximately 80 million unique TCR sequences were included in an early release covering 500 to 750 HLA-typed donors. Among the roughly 400 genotyped donors, about 85% belonged to the genetic ancestry cluster associated with self-reported Caucasian donors. The study was designed to test whether signatures of past pathogen exposure could be identified by cataloging public T cell receptors. The study profiled the T cell repertoires of about 640 subjects by immunosequencing and related them to cytomegalovirus serostatus. Besides the first cohort of more than 650 subjects, a separate validation cohort made up of 120 different subjects was used. To predict cytomegalovirus infection status, the study brought together high-throughput TCR immunosequencing, statistical association of individual TCRs with disease status, and machine learning. In a later analysis, previously published TCR beta repertoires from 600 to 850 donors were re-analyzed and high-resolution HLA genotyping was added so that TCR occurrence patterns could be studied. The later analysis used no new phenotypic data to find candidate immune exposures, relying instead on TCR beta sequences and their occurrence across donors. An earlier analysis of more than 450 of the donors used high-throughput TCR beta sequencing to judge whether each TCR beta V gene segment behaved as functional or pseudogenic. Donor age, sex, ethnicity and CMV serostatus were compiled together with the repertoire data. Genome-wide SNP genotypes for about 65% of the roughly 670 donors were used in a later genetic analysis, which treated that subset as a discovery cohort. Every discovery cohort repertoire had been produced on one sequencing platform. HLA typing covered class I and class II loci at four-digit resolution. The number of donors typed differed by locus, with about 629-630 for A, B, C, DRB1 and DQB1, about 500 for DQA1, 600 to 610 for DPA1, and some 470 for DPB1. Roughly five DR-DQ haplotypes were treated as single units for association and clustering because of strong linkage in the cohort. Among about 400 genotyped donors of the cohort, an average of around 240,000 unique TCR beta nucleotide sequences was sequenced per donor, of which 15% to 20% were non-productive. General conclusions and limits of the study: According to a later genetic analysis, donors in an Asian-associated ancestry cluster had fewer N-insertions in productive TCRs than the approximately 630-donor mean. In the study, 150 to 200 TCR beta chains were listed as associated with cytomegalovirus. Because the 87-base-pair reads could not distinguish some IMGT-functional V segments, including TRBV6-2 and TRBV6-3, those segments were excluded. In a later analysis, several top co-occurrence clusters were reported to appear linked to parvovirus B19, influenza, CMV and Epstein-Barr virus. Because counts were too low, some 16 rarely observed V segments, including chromosome 9 orphons, were excluded from the earlier analysis of some 590 of the donors. In a later analysis, around 15,000 TCR beta sequences were associated with specific HLA alleles at a false discovery rate of 0.05. A cluster of highly shared sequence variants was judged likely to represent a technical artifact of the sequencing pipeline. In a later analysis, HLA-associated TCR beta chains were found to be more clonally expanded and to have lower generation probabilities than equally common non-associated chains. Immune exposure information for the cohort was limited to CMV serostatus. An earlier analysis of several hundred of the donors showed that most TCR beta V segments appeared in productive rearrangements either about 87% or about 30% of the time, which broadly matched IMGT annotations. According to a later analysis, TCR association rates differed among HLA loci, with DRB1 alleles showing the most associated TCRs and HLA-C alleles showing the fewest. In this cohort, only TCR beta chains were sequenced, and detectable features were limited by the absence of alpha or paired-chain data. A further reported finding was that TCR beta sequences accurately predicted the HLA-A and HLA-B alleles for most subjects in the first cohort. Cytomegalovirus status was reported to be diagnosed by the classifier with high specificity and sensitivity in both the original and validation cohorts. Most TCR sequences were seen in very few donors, while some public TCRs were found in many individuals. HLA typing was unavailable for some donors at each locus, so association tests used only the typed subset. A later analysis found that most CMV-associated TCR beta chains appeared HLA-restricted, with HLA associations seemingly driven largely by CMV exposure. In a later genetic analysis, a missense DCLRE1C variant was associated with V-gene and J-gene trimming of TCR beta chains, and the association was replicated in an independent cohort. It was suggested by the authors that the approach could potentially be generalized to other disease states and immunological phenotypes. Strong co-occurrence of HLA alleles, especially DR and DQ, made assigning TCR associations to individual alleles difficult. In vitro tests confirmed that a few of the cytomegalovirus-associated TCR beta chains recognize cytomegalovirus antigens. Linkage disequilibrium might explain the correlated functional status among segregating V segments, but an unknown experimental factor could not be excluded. Roughly uniform sequencing depth across donors was assumed in presence/absence analyses, although this assumption may not hold.

The library relied on the immunoSEQ multiplex PCR assay. A mixture of 60 forward primers for TCR Vbeta segments and 13 reverse primers for TCR Jbeta segments was used in the multiplex PCR. A multiplex PCR assay on genomic DNA amplified the CDR3 region of rearranged TCR beta genes. Amplified TCR beta libraries were sequenced as 87-base-pair reads on the Illumina HiSeq System. Under the source paper's analysis protocol: In a later analysis, 80 million or so unique TCR beta chains were counted across the 500 to 850 repertoires, and around 10 million of these chains were shared by at least two donors. A nearest-neighbor algorithm error-corrected the raw reads and collapsed the reads into unique sequences, merging closely related sequences to remove PCR and sequencing errors. CDR3 sequences were aligned to IMGT reference sequences to assign V, D and J gene segments. For a sequence to be retained, at least a six-nucleotide match to both a V gene segment and a J gene segment was required. Rearrangements were called productive when the CDR3 lacked stop codons and stayed in frame with V and J; all others were non-productive. Following IMGT convention, CDR3 was defined as the stretch from the second conserved V-encoded cysteine up to the conserved J-encoded phenylalanine. The earlier analysis of fewer than 750 of the donors excluded sequences that lacked an unambiguous match to a single V gene segment. In an earlier analysis of several hundred of the donors, V segments were called functional above 56.7% productive rearrangements and were called segregating when the between-donor standard deviation exceeded 5%. A statistical classification framework was developed to diagnose cytomegalovirus status using the catalog of TCR beta chain sequences. In a later analysis, V and J genes were assigned by comparing TCR nucleotide sequences against IMGT/GENE-DB human TR gene sequences. A later analysis assigned CDR3 sequences and most-parsimonious VDJ recombination scenarios with the TCRdist pipeline. In a later analysis, each TCR beta chain was defined by its CDR3 amino acid sequence together with its V-gene family, and reads lacking a unique V-gene family were excluded. In a later analysis, fewer than 600 highly shared, low-generation-probability nucleotide sequences were removed to address suspected cross-contamination and a sequencing artifact. For each public chain, a later analysis derived a clonal expansion index from normalized ranks of inferred template counts within each repertoire. Generation probabilities in a later analysis came from a VDJ recombination model fitted to out-of-frame rearrangements, and those results were checked against IGoR. In a later analysis, hypergeometric tests were used to score TCR-TCR, TCR-HLA and TCR-CMV co-occurrence, with a repertoire-size bias correction applied to TCR pairs. False discovery rates were estimated in a later analysis by permuting HLA or CMV assignments 20 times. In a later analysis, co-occurring TCRs were grouped using DBSCAN, with TCRdist sequence similarity added in when clustering inside HLA-allele-positive subsets. For co-occurrence clustering, repertoires with fewer than 30,000 or more than 120,000 public chains were excluded, along with a handful of repertoires with anomalous nucleotide sharing. TCRdb retrieved this table from immuneACCESS and kept in-frame rearrangements only. Not all clones are present; in checked studies, unresolved V genes account for under half, and no reason is known for the remainder. V, J and clone size reflect that table, while D and trimming were determined from the DNA. This sample gives about 120,000 clones in total; 81% of them show up just once. About 1.7% of the sample is held by the ten biggest clonotypes.

Including the terminal cysteine and phenylalanine, the CDR3 comprises 13 residues. Here the CDR3 DNA is all that survives: 39 bases in frame from base 1. The trim is 7 bases for V and 2 bases for J, with a gap of 11 bases between the germline ends. Per the germline V gene, SGHTS is the CDR1 and YDEGEE is the CDR2. The cohort was made up of roughly 670 healthy bone marrow donors. At the time of sampling, every cohort member was nominally healthy, though immune exposures that went unrecorded were likely present. The donor was CMV seronegative and was included in the group of about 400 seronegative cohort members. Every donor gave a peripheral blood sample, and the peripheral blood mononuclear cells from that sample were used for TCR beta sequencing. The Qiagen DNeasy Blood Extraction Kit was used to extract genomic DNA from the blood cell samples.

Sequenced: PBMCs. The clonotype was recovered from a man aged 18-30 years in good health and CMV-seronegative. This sequence uses TRBV5-8 and TRBJ2-3, and possibly TRBD1, on 6 matching bases. The nucleotide sequence is TGTGCCAGCCGTACAGGGTCCACAGATACGCAGTATTTT. This encodes CASRTGSTDTQYF.